Listed here are 17 T cell receptor beta chains from one sample, sequenced in a study of blood T cells in healthy people across ages. A second PCR of about 6 to 11 cycles used a sample-barcoded 5' primer and a J-beta primer mix. TCRdb used MiXCR to reprocess the 5' RACE reads, holding one entry per CDR3 protein. Seen here are about 800,000 distinct CDR3 sequences, 20% to 25% observed once, and the top ten hold roughly 3.5%. These data are also associated with another study on T cells of mothers and their children.

The material sequenced was blood. Receptors were obtained from a boy between 10 and 17 years old in good health.

This clonotype was detected a few times. This chain uses TRBV20-1 with TRBJ2-7; a possible D gene is TRBD1 (6 bases). Germline CDR1 is DFQATT and CDR2 is SNEGSKA (reference sequence). V was shortened by 3 bases and J by 1 base, with 16 bases between the two germline ends. This CDR3 contains 15 residues. The CDR3 DNA sequence: TGCAGTGCTAGTCTTCTGGACAGTTATTCCTACGAGCAGTACTTC. The encoded protein is CSASLLDSYSYEQYF.

This chain joins TRBV27 and TRBJ2-5, with a tentative D call TRBD2 (5 bases). The CDR3 spans 14 residues. Trimming left V 5 bases short and J 5 bases short, with 15 bases between. CDR1 is MNHEY, CDR2 SMNVEV, per germline (reference sequence). The CDR3 sequence: CASSPIGRAETQYF. Written as DNA, the CDR3 is TGTGCCAGCAGTCCCATCGGGCGGGCCGAGACCCAGTACTTC.

This clonotype appeared many times. J is TRBJ2-5 and V is TRBV3-1, with TRBD1 matching over 8 bases. The V and J ends lost 3 bases and 1 base, in that order; junction bases with no gene match: 4. The CDR3 has 15 residues. Germline V gene lookup returns CDR1 LGHDT and CDR2 YNNKEL (reference sequence). In nucleotides, the CDR3 is TGTGCCAGCAGCCATGGGACAGGAGCCCAAGAGACCCAGTACTTC. Translation: CASSHGTGAQETQYF.

The genes are TRBV27 and TRBJ1-2; unclear D gene. CDR1 MNHEY and CDR2 SMNVEV come from the germline V gene (reference sequence). The CDR3 extends over 16 amino acids. Deletions cut 3 bases from V and 4 bases from J, with 18 bases between. CDR3 residues: CASSLNIRAWGYGYTF. The CDR3 nucleotides read TGTGCCAGCAGTTTGAACATAAGGGCTTGGGGCTATGGCTACACCTTC.

A few counts support this clonotype. The chain couples TRBV6-2 or TRBV6-3 to TRBJ2-7; D is perhaps TRBD2 (6 bases). TRBJ2-1 explains the end of the DNA better; the J call may be wrong. Germline CDR1 is MNHEY and CDR2 is SVGEGT. The CDR3 contains 14 residues. In DNA, the CDR3 is TGTGCCAGCACCTTATACGGGAGAAACAATGAGCAGTTCTTC. The encoded protein is CASTLYGRNNEQFF.

The chain has TRBV28 and TRBJ1-5, with TRBD1 matching over 8 bases. This CDR3 contains 17 residues. The germline CDR1 and CDR2 sequences are MDHEN and SYDVKM. V shed 5 bases and J 5 bases; nucleotides not matched to a gene: 14. The CDR3 here is CASSRSIGQGTHQPQHF. CDR3 sequence (DNA): TGTGCCAGCAGTCGATCGATCGGACAGGGAACTCATCAGCCCCAGCATTTT.

V gene TRBV20-1 combines with J gene TRBJ2-7, with TRBD2 identical over 7 bases. Germline V CDR1 and CDR2: DFQATT, SNEGSKA (reference sequence). After removal of 6 bases from V and 3 bases from J, the junction contained 2 bases not matched to a gene. CDR3 length: 11 residues. The CDR3 region is CSAPGGYEQYF. In DNA form, the CDR3 reads TGCAGTGCCCCGGGGGGCTACGAGCAGTACTTC.

The J gene is TRBJ2-2, the V gene TRBV5-6; the match to TRBD2 covers 8 bases. Trimming at V came to 1 base and at J to 0 bases, leaving 8 bases not matched to a gene. The CDR3 extends over 18 amino acids. CDR1 and CDR2 (germline): SGHDT, YYEEEE. CDR3 residues: CASSLRTSRNANTGELFF. The CDR3, as DNA: TGTGCCAGCAGCTTGAGGACTAGCAGGAACGCGAACACCGGGGAGCTGTTTTTT.

For the CDR3, the DNA is TGTGCCACCAGTGACCCTGGACAGGGGGAGACCGGGGAGCTGTTTTTT. It is translated as CATSDPGQGETGELFF. The chain carries TRBV24-1 and TRBJ2-2, with 10 positions matching TRBD1. The CDR3 has 16 residues. J was trimmed by 5 bases and V by 4 bases; bases with no gene match: 6. Per the germline V gene, CDR1 is KGHDR and CDR2 is SFDVKD.

The chain couples TRBV29-1 to TRBJ2-1; possibly TRBD1 for D (6 bases). V shed 3 bases and J shed 3 bases, with 12 bases lying between them. Per germline, CDR1 SQVTM and CDR2 ANQGSEA. The CDR3 spans 14 residues. The CDR3 DNA reads TGCAGCGTTGAGCTCAGGGGTGTCTACAATGAGCAGTTCTTC. Translating gives CSVELRGVYNEQFF.

The sample holds many counts of this clonotype. V usage is TRBV7-9 and J usage is TRBJ2-7; 8 nucleotides match TRBD1. The CDR3 has 14 amino acids. CDR1 is SEHNR, CDR2 FQNEAQ, per germline (reference sequence). J was trimmed by 4 bases and V by 1 base; bases with no gene match: 3. CDR3 sequence reads: CASSLGTGPYEQYF. The CDR3 nucleotides are TGTGCCAGCAGCTTAGGGACAGGGCCATACGAGCAGTACTTC. The variable domain in full, with the rest retrieved from reference TRBV7-9 and TRBJ2-7, is DTGVSQNPRHKITKRGQNVTFRCDPISEHNRLYWYRQTLGQGPEFLTYFQNEAQLEKSRLLSDRFSAERPKGSFSTLEIQRTEQGDSAMYLCASSLGTGPYEQYFGPGTRLTVT.

The V call is TRBV2, the J call TRBJ2-7; D unclear. Trimming shortened V by 6 bases and J by 3 bases, and 9 bases separated the two germline ends. The CDR3 has 12 amino acids. Germline V CDR1 and CDR2: SNHLY, FYNNEI. In nucleotides, the CDR3 is TGTGCCAGCAGGGAACACAGCTACGAGCAGTACTTC. Translation gives CASREHSYEQYF.

This clonotype was observed a handful of times. This chain connects TRBV6-2 or TRBV6-3 to TRBJ1-5, with D hard to call. Germline V gene sequence: CDR1 MNHEY, CDR2 SVGEGT. Trimming took 2 bases from V and 5 from J, leaving 4 bases between them. The CDR3 spans 12 residues. The CDR3 loop reads CASSYTDQPQHF. The CDR3 DNA reads TGTGCCAGCAGTTACACAGATCAGCCCCAGCATTTT.

This clonotype showed up just a few times. This rearrangement joins TRBV28 to TRBJ2-5; 9 bases agree with TRBD2. Matching the DNA end better, TRBJ2-7 makes the J call doubtful. Looked up from germline, CDR1 is MDHEN and CDR2 is SYDVKM. This CDR3 is built from 16 residues. DNA for the CDR3: TGTGCCAGCAGTGAGGCTGGGAGCGGGAGGTTGTACGAGCAGTACTTC. Its translation: CASSEAGSGRLYEQYF.

The chain carries TRBV20-1 and TRBJ1-2; D not resolved. This CDR3 contains 14 residues. Looked up from germline, CDR1 is DFQATT and CDR2 is SNEGSKA (reference sequence). Trimming cost V 6 bases and J 1 base, with 15 bases left between them. The CDR3 sequence is CSAAPRVVNYGYTF. The CDR3, as DNA: TGCAGTGCCGCTCCGCGGGTAGTTAACTATGGCTACACCTTC.

The V gene is TRBV12-3 or TRBV12-4, the J gene TRBJ2-5; D is possibly TRBD2 (5 bases). Trimming removed 3 bases from V and 5 bases from J, with 13 bases in between. The CDR3 has 14 residues. In DNA form, the CDR3 reads TGTGCCAGCAGTTTCGGGCTAGCTGTGGAGACCCAGTACTTC. Its protein is CASSFGLAVETQYF.

There are many counts of this clonotype. J is TRBJ2-7 and V is TRBV18; possible D gene TRBD2, 6 bases. The V gene lost 4 bases and the J gene lost 5 bases, with 15 bases spanning the gap. The CDR3 contains 14 residues. Germline CDR1 and CDR2: KGHSH and LQKENI. CDR3 bases: TGTGCCAGCTCACTCCTGGGGGGTACGAACGAGCAGTACTTC. This encodes CASSLLGGTNEQYF.